This T cell receptor (beta chain) emerged from a study of identical twins. The CDR3 consists of 14 residues. Trimming removed 3 bases at V and 1 base at J, with 9 bases between. Only a few counts were recorded for this clonotype. Its antigen is still unknown. Overall study results and limits: Interpretation of the results relied on cross-sectional statistical analysis and not on following the same donors. Diverse VJ usage suggested most zero-insertion clonotypes were not invariant T cells. Models predicted too little out-of-frame TCR alpha sharing in monozygotic twins. Within cord blood, abundant beta clonotypes carried fewer insertions, but memory repertoires showed no such trend.

TCRdb re-derived calls from the 5' RACE reads in MiXCR, one entry per CDR3 protein. The table has over 550,000 distinct CDR3 sequences, 7% to 7.5% seen once. The data were also submitted as part of a second study, on yellow fever vaccine responses in identical twins.

The chain links TRBV12-3 or TRBV12-4 to TRBJ1-2; D uncertain. The TCR comes from a woman aged 18-29 years in good health. Sample: PBMCs. CDR3 nucleotides: TGTGCCAGCAGTTTGCAGGTGAATAACTATGGCTACACCTTC. It specifies CASSLQVNNYGYTF.